This T cell receptor (beta chain) was retrieved from a study of OX40 agonist ivuxolimab in advanced cancers. Study overall: Treatment received earlier with anti-PD-1, anti-PD-L1 or anti-CTLA-4 agents was allowed, and around 40% had some. Findings and caveats of the study: Which antigen the expanded peripheral T cells recognized is unknown.

This CDR3 region has 15 residues. The germline V gene has CDR1 MDHEN and CDR2 SYDVKM. The ends were cut back, 3 bases at V and 4 bases at J, with 15 bases in the middle. Comment on this clone: No antigen is known for it.

Blood draws occurred at baseline, cycle 4 day 1, and cycle 7 day 1. Measured with immunoSEQ multiplex PCR; TCRdb has only the in-frame clones, and not every one. The table has some 62,000 clones, approximately 90% seen once. The source was CD4+ or CD8+ T cells sorted from blood, collected in a trial of the OX40 agonist ivuxolimab. This TCR came from an adult with an advanced solid tumor such as melanoma, head and neck, liver or kidney cancer. The J gene is TRBJ1-1, the V gene TRBV28, with TRBD1 as a possible D gene (5 bases). The CDR3 sequence is CASSFAGPGGTEAFF. CDR3 DNA: TGTGCCAGCAGTTTTGCAGGGCCGGGGGGCACTGAAGCTTTCTTT. The variable domain in full, with the rest retrieved from reference TRBV28 and TRBJ1-1, is DVKVTQSSRYLVKRTGEKVFLECVQDMDHENMFWYRQDPGLGLRLIYFSYDVKMKEKGDIPEGYSVSREKKERFSLILESASTNQTSMYLCASSFAGPGGTEAFFGQGTRLTVV.